The rows below give T cell receptor beta chains drawn from one sample of a study of cytomegalovirus exposure and HLA in healthy donors. The method was immunoSEQ multiplex PCR; TCRdb's version includes in-frame clones alone and lacks a portion of them. The repertoire has about 110,000 clones, approximately 96% of them found once; the top ten carry roughly 0.67%. The sequencing sample was made of PBMCs. All receptors come from a woman aged 18 to 35 in good health and CMV-seronegative. Both conserved end residues are part of each CDR3. D genes are given only for firm matches.

V gene	D gene	J gene	CDR3 length	CDR3 protein	CDR3 DNA
TRBV4-2	TRBD2	TRBJ2-3	18	CASSPKGASGLRPPVEYF	TGTGCCAGCAGCCCGAAGGGTGCTAGCGGGTTGAGGCCCCCCGTCGAGTATTTT
TRBV19	TRBD2	TRBJ2-1	16	CASSIESGGYYNEQFF	TGTGCCAGTAGTATAGAAAGCGGGGGGTACTACAATGAGCAGTTCTTC
TRBV28	-	TRBJ1-1	15	CASNPRWRGGAEAFF	TGTGCCAGCAACCCGCGTTGGAGGGGAGGAGCTGAAGCTTTCTTT
TRBV11-3	TRBD1	TRBJ2-2	15	CASSLWTGNTGELFF	TGTGCCAGCAGCTTATGGACAGGGAACACCGGGGAGCTGTTTTTT
TRBV6-5	TRBD1	TRBJ1-2	16	CASSYSSQGAVYGYTF	TGTGCCAGCAGTTACTCGAGTCAGGGGGCGGTCTATGGCTACACCTTC
TRBV28	-	TRBJ1-1	15	CASSQEQGRNTEAFF	TGTGCCAGCAGTCAAGAACAGGGACGGAACACTGAAGCTTTCTTT
TRBV1	-	TRBJ2-3	18	CTSSQEFRAGGSTDTQYF	TGCACCAGCAGCCAAGAGTTCCGAGCGGGGGGAAGCACAGATACGCAGTATTTT
TRBV7-9	-	TRBJ1-1	14	CASSLSAGNTEAFF	TGTGCCAGCAGCTTATCTGCGGGGAACACTGAAGCTTTCTTT
TRBV7-2	-	TRBJ2-1	16	CASSLEGGALYNEQFF	TGTGCCAGCAGCTTAGAAGGGGGGGCGCTCTACAATGAGCAGTTCTTC
TRBV2	-	TRBJ2-3	14	CASSDRSRTDTQYF	TGTGCCAGCAGTGACAGGTCCCGCACAGATACGCAGTATTTT
TRBV5-1	TRBD1	TRBJ1-2	12	CASSLPGTDNTF	TGCGCCAGCAGCTTGCCCGGGACAGACAACACCTTC
TRBV5-1	-	TRBJ2-6	18	CASSGLSGITSGANVLTF	TGCGCCAGCAGCGGGCTTAGCGGAATTACCTCTGGGGCCAACGTCCTGACTTTC
TRBV7-2	-	TRBJ2-5	12	CASSLGDRTWDF	TGTGCCAGCAGCTTAGGCGACAGGACCTGGGACTTC
TRBV19	-	TRBJ1-1	12	CASSRTGLEAFF	TGTGCCAGTAGTAGAACAGGCCTGGAAGCTTTCTTT
TRBV9	-	TRBJ1-6	20	CASSATRTALSGFVDSPLHF	TGTGCCAGCAGCGCCACCCGGACAGCCCTCTCAGGGTTCGTGGATTCACCCCTCCACTTT
TRBV19	-	TRBJ1-5	15	CASTPERRANQPQHF	TGTGCCAGTACCCCGGAGAGGAGGGCAAATCAGCCCCAGCATTTT
TRBV5-1	-	TRBJ2-3	15	CASSLAGSETDTQYF	TGCGCCAGCAGCTTGGCGGGAAGTGAGACAGATACGCAGTATTTT
TRBV2	TRBD1	TRBJ1-4	15	CASGVPGQGGEKLFF	TGTGCCAGCGGGGTACCGGGACAGGGTGGAGAAAAACTGTTTTTT
TRBV6-5	TRBD1	TRBJ2-3	15	CASSSDRGLGDTQYF	TGTGCCAGCAGCTCCGACAGGGGGCTGGGAGATACGCAGTATTTT
TRBV7-8	TRBD1	TRBJ2-2	15	CASSLADRETGELFF	TGTGCCAGCAGCTTAGCTGACAGGGAGACCGGGGAGCTGTTTTTT
TRBV4-1	-	TRBJ2-2	15	CASSLTGRGTGELFF	TGCGCCAGCAGCCTAACGGGCAGGGGAACCGGGGAGCTGTTTTTT
TRBV6-6	-	TRBJ2-5	14	CASSYSYGAETQYF	TGTGCCAGCAGTTACTCGTATGGGGCGGAGACCCAGTACTTC
TRBV28	TRBD1	TRBJ1-2	16	CASSPRTGGAWYGYTF	TGTGCCAGCAGTCCACGGACAGGGGGCGCTTGGTATGGCTACACCTTC
TRBV4-1	-	TRBJ2-7	14	CASSQVTTSYEQYF	TGCGCCAGCAGCCAAGTTACGACATCTTACGAGCAGTACTTC
TRBV15	TRBD1	TRBJ2-7	17	CATSRVGPRDSRGEQYF	TGTGCCACCAGCAGAGTGGGTCCGAGGGACAGCAGAGGGGAGCAGTACTTC
TRBV5-1	-	TRBJ2-3	16	CASSNRGAGVTDTQYF	TGCGCCAGCAGCAATCGGGGGGCCGGGGTCACAGATACGCAGTATTTT
TRBV30	-	TRBJ2-3	12	CAWSGGVDTQYF	TGTGCCTGGAGTGGCGGGGTCGACACGCAGTATTTT